The entry below describes one T cell receptor (beta chain). Its target is unknown. It was genomic DNA that served as the template for profiling TCR beta VDJ and CDR3. A single record per CDR3 protein comes from TCRdb applying MiXCR to the reads. The repertoire holds just over 400,000 distinct CDR3 sequences, with 65% to 80% as singletons. This entry is derived from a study of CD8+CD57+ T cells in acquired aplastic anemia. As for the study in general: Sorted CD4+ and CD8+ cells yielded 3.2 ug of DNA on average.

Whole-study results and caveats: Patients and controls were found to share 25 to 35 CD8+ CDR3 sequences. Any difference that existed in CD8+ Simpson's diversity between patients and controls was not significant.

The germline V and J ends were trimmed by 2 bases and 3 bases, with 8 bases remaining between them. CDR1 is SGHNT and CDR2 is YYREEE in the germline V gene (reference sequence). The CDR3 length is 13 residues. The chain joins TRBV5-4 to TRBJ1-1; D is undetermined. Sequenced sample: sorted CD4+, CD8+, or CD8+CD57+ T cells (not recorded which) from PBMCs. The sequence derives from a human donor in good health, serving as a control. DNA of the CDR3: TGTGCCAGCAGCTTAAATTTAGACACTGAAGCTTTCTTT. It yields the protein CASSLNLDTEAFF.